The 19 T cell receptor delta chains in this list originate from one sample, sequenced in a study of Vδ1+ human thymocytes. Study-level findings and limits: Thymic TRG and TRD repertoires appeared highly polyclonal, with Gaussian CDR3 length distributions.

RNA was extracted from the cells and then reverse transcribed. Multiplex PCR used pooled V-gene forward primers and a constant-region reverse primer to amplify CDR3s. TCRdb processed the multiplex PCR reads again with the CATT caller. The sample records 70,000 to 90,000 delta-chain clones, about 35% being singletons. For these TCRs, the target antigens are not known. The sample was Vdelta1+ gamma-delta thymocytes from the thymus. Subset indicated: FACS-sorted CD3+ TCRalphabeta- TCRVdelta1+ TCRVdelta2- thymocytes. Source of these receptors: a boy under two years old who had congenital heart surgery.

The chain combines TRDV2 with TRDJ1; TRDD3 might be the D (5 bases). The CDR3 has 14 residues. Germline V gene lookup returns CDR1 GEAIGNYY and CDR2 EKD. The germline V and J ends were trimmed by 3 bases and 3 bases, with 13 bases remaining between them. DNA for the CDR3: TGTGCCTGTGACCCCGGATATACATCCGATAAACTCATCTTT. It encodes CACDPGYTSDKLIF.

The genes are TRDV1 and TRDJ1; maybe TRDD2 (5 bases). V gave up 0 bases and J gave up 1 base, with 18 bases separating them. Per the germline V gene, CDR1 is TSWWSYY and CDR2 is QGS. The CDR3 runs to 18 residues. The CDR3 DNA reads TGTGCTCTTGGGGAACTCCCACTTCCCCGTTTCTGCACCGATAAACTCATCTTT. It specifies CALGELPLPRFCTDKLIF.

This clone was seen more than once but under ten times. The J gene is TRDJ1, the V gene TRDV1, with D possibly being TRDD2 (6 bases). CDR1 and CDR2 from the germline V gene are TSWWSYY and QGS. CDR3 length equals 16 residues. V was cut by 8 bases and J by 7 bases, with 26 bases left in between. CDR3 residues: CALFLSRTGEGVKLIF. The DNA of the CDR3 is TGTGCTCTTTTCCTATCAAGAACGGGAGAAGGGGTTAAACTCATCTTT.

Of note for this clone: Other DNA sequences in this sample translate to the same CDR3. The chain has TRDV1 and TRDJ1; D remains unclear. V lost 2 bases, J lost 3 bases, and 10 bases lay in between. The CDR3 length is 14 residues. Germline-derived CDR1 and CDR2 are TSWWSYY and QGS. This CDR3 is CALGETRIPDKLIF. The CDR3 coding sequence is TGTGCTCTTGGGGAAACCCGAATACCCGATAAACTCATCTTT.

This clone turned up a few times. The V call is TRDV1, the J call TRDJ1; a weak D match, TRDD3 (6 bases). The CDR3 extends over 18 amino acids. Germline V gives CDR1 TSWWSYY, CDR2 QGS. V lost 2 bases and J 0 bases, leaving 19 bases between the germline ends. The CDR3 protein is CALGELIHLWGYTDKLIF. The CDR3 region has the DNA TGTGCTCTTGGGGAATTAATACACCTCTGGGGATACACCGATAAACTCATCTTT.

This clone is a singleton in its sample. The rearrangement joins TRDV1 to TRDJ1; TRDD3 matches 7 bases. This CDR3 region has 20 residues. The germline V gene has CDR1 TSWWSYY and CDR2 QGS. J gave up 2 bases and V 0 bases, and 18 bases lay outside the gene matches. CDR3 amino acids: CALGELTLSRVLGSTDKLIF. CDR3 DNA sequence: TGTGCTCTTGGGGAACTGACTCTCTCCCGAGTACTGGGGTCGACCGATAAACTCATCTTT.

The V call is TRDV1, the J call TRDJ1; 7 nucleotides match TRDD3. CDR1 and CDR2 (germline): TSWWSYY, QGS. The CDR3 has 20 amino acids. V trimming: 1 base; J trimming: 0 bases; junction bases outside the gene matches: 17. The CDR3 protein is CALGERKVPWGYPYTDKLIF. The CDR3, as DNA: TGTGCTCTTGGGGAACGGAAAGTACCCTGGGGATATCCGTACACCGATAAACTCATCTTT.

This clone came up a few times. This rearrangement joins TRDV1 to TRDJ1; TRDD3 agrees at 13 bases. The germline CDR1 and CDR2 sequences are TSWWSYY and QGS. The CDR3 spans 21 residues. The junction had 17 bases not matched to a gene; V was cut back by 3 bases and J by 1 base. CDR3 coding DNA: TGTGCTCTTGGGGATCTACTTCCTACACTGGGGGATACGTGCGGCACCGATAAACTCATCTTT. It encodes CALGDLLPTLGDTCGTDKLIF.

This clone has a count of ten or more. The V call is TRDV2, the J call TRDJ1; TRDD3 agrees at 10 bases. The CDR3 sequence is 15 residues long. The junction had 4 bases not matched to a gene; V was cut back by 4 bases and J by 0 bases. The V gene's germline CDR1 is GEAIGNYY and CDR2 EKD. CDR3 amino acids: CACELGDLYTDKLIF. The CDR3, as DNA: TGTGCCTGTGAACTGGGGGATCTGTACACCGATAAACTCATCTTT.

This clone has only a few counts. This rearrangement joins TRDV1 to TRDJ1; 8 bases are shared with TRDD3. Trimming removed 4 bases from V and 1 base from J; junction bases left unmatched: 11. The CDR3 is 17 residues long. The germline CDR1 and CDR2 sequences are TSWWSYY and QGS. The CDR3 sequence is CALGVLPFTGGTDKLIF. The DNA for the CDR3 is TGTGCTCTTGGGGTACTTCCTTTTACTGGGGGCACCGATAAACTCATCTTT.

V and J are TRDV1 and TRDJ1; the D call may be TRDD2 or TRDD3 (7 bases each). Trimming cost V 2 bases and J 0 bases, with 34 bases left between them. Germline V lookup: CDR1 TSWWSYY, CDR2 QGS. The CDR3 has 23 amino acids. CDR3 sequence reads: CALGESHFLPLYWGSLHTDKLIF. DNA of the CDR3: TGTGCTCTTGGGGAATCGCACTTCCTTCCTCTGTACTGGGGCTCCCTGCACACCGATAAACTCATCTTT.

This chain uses TRDV2 with TRDJ1, with 7 bases that match TRDD3. Germline V lookup: CDR1 GEAIGNYY, CDR2 EKD. The length of the CDR3 is 18 residues. After removal of 5 bases from V and 4 bases from J, the junction contained 21 bases not matched to a gene. The CDR3 loop reads CACVRLLGIHPQGDKLIF. CDR3 bases: TGTGCCTGTGTTCGCCTACTGGGGATCCACCCCCAAGGCGATAAACTCATCTTT.

This clone appeared a few times. The chain joins TRDV1 to TRDJ1; 13 nucleotides match TRDD3. Germline lookup yields CDR1 TSWWSYY and CDR2 QGS. The CDR3 runs 21 residues. Trimming removed 6 bases from V and 6 bases from J; junction bases left unmatched: 25. Here the CDR3 reads CALGTAYPVLGDTGLGNKLIF. DNA of the CDR3: TGTGCTCTTGGTACGGCCTATCCAGTACTGGGGGATACGGGGTTGGGGAATAAACTCATCTTT.

The V call is TRDV1, the J call TRDJ1; 13 bases line up with TRDD3. With 6 bases clipped from V and 1 base from J, the junction kept 20 bases outside the gene matches. The germline V gene has CDR1 TSWWSYY and CDR2 QGS. This CDR3 spans 21 amino acids. The DNA for the CDR3 is TGTGCTCTTGGTTTTCCTGGAGTTCTTACTGGGGGATACGCTACCACCGATAAACTCATCTTT. As protein: CALGFPGVLTGGYATTDKLIF.

The rearrangement links TRDV1 to TRDJ1; a possible D gene is TRDD3 (5 bases). This CDR3 has 16 residues. The germline V gene encodes CDR1 TSWWSYY and CDR2 QGS. Trimming took off 4 bases at V and 0 bases at J, with 15 bases between the two ends. The CDR3, as DNA: TGTGCTCTTGGGGGACCCAGGGGGGGGTACACCGATAAACTCATCTTT. Protein sequence: CALGGPRGGYTDKLIF.

The chain recombines TRDV1 with TRDJ1; D perhaps matches TRDD3 (6 bases). The germline CDR1 and CDR2 sequences are TSWWSYY and QGS. Trimming cost V 2 bases and J 0 bases, with 19 bases left between them. The CDR3 is made up of 18 amino acids. The chain's CDR3 is CALGEYHPPGGHTDKLIF. In DNA, the CDR3 is TGTGCTCTTGGGGAATACCATCCTCCGGGGGGACACACCGATAAACTCATCTTT.

V usage is TRDV1 and J usage is TRDJ1; TRDD2 might be the D (6 bases). V lost 2 bases and J 1 base, leaving 35 bases between the germline ends. CDR1 and CDR2 from the germline V gene are TSWWSYY and QGS. The CDR3 sequence is 23 residues long. The CDR3 DNA is TGTGCTCTTGGGGAAGATTTTATAATCCCCCATTCCTATTCTCACGCAAGCACCGATAAACTCATCTTT. Its protein product is CALGEDFIIPHSYSHASTDKLIF.

The chain employs TRDV1 and TRDJ1; 8 bases are a match to TRDD2. Germline values: CDR1 TSWWSYY, CDR2 QGS. V shed 3 bases and J 0 bases; nucleotides not matched to a gene: 12. This CDR3 spans 18 amino acids. DNA for the CDR3: TGTGCTCTTGGGGACGGAACTTCCTACCCGACGTACACCGATAAACTCATCTTT. Translated: CALGDGTSYPTYTDKLIF.

This clone occurred a few times. This chain connects TRDV1 to TRDJ1; 8 bases are a match to TRDD3. The CDR3 loop spans 24 amino acids. The V segment lost 3 bases and the J segment 0 bases; nucleotides outside the gene matches: 30. Germline V gives CDR1 TSWWSYY, CDR2 QGS. The CDR3 here is CALGDGLFLHVLGVPYAYTDKLIF. The CDR3 DNA sequence: TGTGCTCTTGGGGACGGTCTGTTCCTCCACGTACTGGGGGTCCCTTATGCTTACACCGATAAACTCATCTTT.